This T cell receptor (beta chain) is drawn from a study of blood T cell repertoires in COVID-19. Overall study: Samples taken during acute and convalescent COVID-19 were collected in the United States, Italy and Spain. T cells, B-cell-depleted T cells, or PBMCs provided the cDNA or gDNA that served as material.

Authors' data handling: Amplification with reference gene primers provided the estimates of nucleated cell counts. Assay: immunoSEQ multiplex PCR; the TCRdb copy retains only in-frame clones and omits some. V and J calls and clone size follow that table, whereas D and trimming were derived from the DNA. The table records more than 150,000 clones, roughly 87% of them present only once. Each recovered donor of Cohort 3 presented with two negative PCRs, clearance, or symptom resolution. The TCR comes from a woman aged 25 to 39 who had recovered from COVID-19. Sequenced: PBMCs or T cells enriched from blood (not recorded which).

The CDR3 spells CATVSTVDQPQHF. DNA of the CDR3: TGTGCCACCGTAAGCACGGTCGATCAGCCCCAGCATTTT. The V call is TRBV15, the J call TRBJ1-5; D call uncertain. Germline CDR1 LNHNV, CDR2 YYDKDF (reference sequence). This CDR3 spans 13 amino acids. The V end was cut by 8 bases, the J end by 5 bases, with 13 bases between. Based on the CDR3 plus reference TRBV15 and TRBJ1-5, the full variable domain is DAMVIQNPRYQVTQFGKPVTLSCSQTLNHNVMYWYQQKSSQAPKLLFHYYDKDFNNEADTPDNFQSRRPNTSFCFLDIRSPGLGDTAMYLCATVSTVDQPQHFGDGTRLSIL.